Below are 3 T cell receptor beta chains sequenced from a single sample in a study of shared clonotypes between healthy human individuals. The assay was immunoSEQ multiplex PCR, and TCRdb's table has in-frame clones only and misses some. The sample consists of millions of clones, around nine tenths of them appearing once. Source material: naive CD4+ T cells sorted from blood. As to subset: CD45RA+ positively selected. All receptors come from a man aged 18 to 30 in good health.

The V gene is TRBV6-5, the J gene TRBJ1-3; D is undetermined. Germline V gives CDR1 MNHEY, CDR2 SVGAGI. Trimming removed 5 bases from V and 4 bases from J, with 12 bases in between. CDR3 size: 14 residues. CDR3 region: CASSVIKGGNTIYF. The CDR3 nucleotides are TGTGCCAGCAGTGTAATAAAGGGAGGAAACACCATATATTTT.

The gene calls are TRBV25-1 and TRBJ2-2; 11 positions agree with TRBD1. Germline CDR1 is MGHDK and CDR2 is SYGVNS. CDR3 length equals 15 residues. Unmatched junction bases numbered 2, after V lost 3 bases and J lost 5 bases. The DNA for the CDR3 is TGTGCCAGCAGTGAGGACAGGGGGCTTACCGGGGAGCTGTTTTTT. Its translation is CASSEDRGLTGELFF.

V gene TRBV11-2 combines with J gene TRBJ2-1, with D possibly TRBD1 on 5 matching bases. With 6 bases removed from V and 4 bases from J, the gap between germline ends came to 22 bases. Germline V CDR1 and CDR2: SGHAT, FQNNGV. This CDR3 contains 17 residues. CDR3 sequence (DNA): TGTGCCAGCAGACCAGGGTCCGCCCTTATGCCGTACAATGAGCAGTTCTTC. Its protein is CASRPGSALMPYNEQFF.